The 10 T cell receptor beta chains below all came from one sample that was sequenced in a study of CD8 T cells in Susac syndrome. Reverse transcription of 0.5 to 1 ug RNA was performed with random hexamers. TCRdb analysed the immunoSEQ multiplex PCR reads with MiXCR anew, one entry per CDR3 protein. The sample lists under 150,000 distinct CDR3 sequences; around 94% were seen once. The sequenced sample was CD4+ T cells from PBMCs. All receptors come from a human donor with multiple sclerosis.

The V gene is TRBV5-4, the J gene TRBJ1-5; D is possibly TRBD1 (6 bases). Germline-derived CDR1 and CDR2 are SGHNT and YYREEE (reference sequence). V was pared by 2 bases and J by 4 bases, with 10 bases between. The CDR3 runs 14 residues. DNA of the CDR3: TGTGCCAGCAGCTTACAGGGCTTTAATCAGCCCCAGCATTTT. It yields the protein CASSLQGFNQPQHF.

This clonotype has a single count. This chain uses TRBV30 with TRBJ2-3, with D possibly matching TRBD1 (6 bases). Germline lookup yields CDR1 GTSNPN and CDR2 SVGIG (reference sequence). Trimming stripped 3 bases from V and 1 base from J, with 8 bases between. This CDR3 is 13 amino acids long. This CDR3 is CAWRAGGTDTQYF. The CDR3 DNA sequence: TGTGCCTGGAGAGCAGGGGGCACAGATACGCAGTATTTT.

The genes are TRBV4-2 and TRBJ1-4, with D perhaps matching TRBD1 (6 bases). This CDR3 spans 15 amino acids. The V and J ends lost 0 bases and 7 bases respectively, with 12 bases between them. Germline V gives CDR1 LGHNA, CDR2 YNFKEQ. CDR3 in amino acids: CASSQDGGAGEKLFF. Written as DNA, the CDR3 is TGTGCCAGCAGCCAAGATGGGGGCGCGGGTGAAAAACTGTTTTTT.

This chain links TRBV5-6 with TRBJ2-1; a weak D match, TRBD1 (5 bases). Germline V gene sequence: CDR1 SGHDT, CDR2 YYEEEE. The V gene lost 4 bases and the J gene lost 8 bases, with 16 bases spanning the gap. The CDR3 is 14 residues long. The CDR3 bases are TGTGCCAGCAGCCTCCTCAGGGCGTGGGATGAGCAGTTCTTC. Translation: CASSLLRAWDEQFF.

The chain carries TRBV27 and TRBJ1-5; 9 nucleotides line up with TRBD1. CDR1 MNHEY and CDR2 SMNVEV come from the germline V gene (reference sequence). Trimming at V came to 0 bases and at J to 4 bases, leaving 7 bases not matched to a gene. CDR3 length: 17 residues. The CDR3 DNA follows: TGTGCCAGCAGTTTATCTGTGGGACAGGGACCTAATCAGCCCCAGCATTTT. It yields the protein CASSLSVGQGPNQPQHF.

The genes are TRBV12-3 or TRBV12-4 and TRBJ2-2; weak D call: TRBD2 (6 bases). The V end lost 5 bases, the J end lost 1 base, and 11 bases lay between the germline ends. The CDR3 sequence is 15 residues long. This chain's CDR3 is CASSPAGRNTGELFF. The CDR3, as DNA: TGTGCCAGCAGTCCAGCCGGGAGGAACACCGGGGAGCTGTTTTTT.

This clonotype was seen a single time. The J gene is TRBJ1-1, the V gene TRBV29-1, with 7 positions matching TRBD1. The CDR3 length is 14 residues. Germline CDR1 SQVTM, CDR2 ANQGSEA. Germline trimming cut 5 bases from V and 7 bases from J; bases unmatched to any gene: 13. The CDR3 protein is CSVRQGRAGGEAFF. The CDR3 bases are TGCAGCGTTCGACAGGGAAGGGCTGGAGGTGAAGCTTTCTTT.

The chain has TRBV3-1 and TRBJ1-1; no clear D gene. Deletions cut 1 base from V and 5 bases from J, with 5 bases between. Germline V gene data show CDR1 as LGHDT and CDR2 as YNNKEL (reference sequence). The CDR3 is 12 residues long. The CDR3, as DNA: TGTGCCAGCAGCCAAGCCTGGACTGAAGCTTTCTTT. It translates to CASSQAWTEAFF.

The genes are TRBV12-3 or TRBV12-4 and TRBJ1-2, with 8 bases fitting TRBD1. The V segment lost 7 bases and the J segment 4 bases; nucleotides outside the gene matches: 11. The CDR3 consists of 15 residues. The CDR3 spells CASTPNRGKGYGYTF. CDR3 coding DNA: TGTGCCAGCACTCCAAACAGGGGGAAGGGCTATGGCTACACCTTC.

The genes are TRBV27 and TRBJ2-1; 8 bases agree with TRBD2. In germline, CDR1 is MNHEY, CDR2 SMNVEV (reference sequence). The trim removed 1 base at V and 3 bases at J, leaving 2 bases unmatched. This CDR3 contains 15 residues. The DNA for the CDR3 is TGTGCCAGCAGTTTATGGGGGACTAGCTACAATGAGCAGTTCTTC. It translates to CASSLWGTSYNEQFF.